This TCR beta chain was obtained from a study of blood T cell repertoires in COVID-19. The wider study: Whether acute or convalescent, the COVID-19 samples came from the United States, Italy and Spain.

Clones were read by immunoSEQ multiplex PCR, and TCRdb kept only the in-frame ones, dropping some. This sample has 300,000 to 400,000 clones; roughly 89% occur once, and the top ten carry around 9.9%. Germline V CDR1 and CDR2: MDHEN, SYDVKM. CDR3 length equals 14 residues. V was cut by 6 bases and J by 5 bases, with 16 bases left in between. The clonotype was recovered from a man aged 25-40 years with COVID-19, enrolled during active disease. The sequenced sample was peripheral blood. V is TRBV28 and J is TRBJ2-5; D perhaps matches TRBD1 (6 bases). Written as DNA, the CDR3 is TGTGCCAGCAGCAACCTACAGGGATCCGAGACCCAGTACTTC. It specifies CASSNLQGSETQYF.